This T cell receptor beta chain emerged from a study of blood T cells in healthy people across ages. On the study more broadly: Per two T cells, template switching captured roughly one barcoded beta molecule. Whole-study results and caveats: The fall in TCR beta diversity per million T cells was roughly linear with age.

Concerning this clonotype: Its antigen is as yet unknown.

A sample-barcoded 5' primer and a J-beta primer mix were used in a second PCR of about 7 to 12 cycles. A template-switch adaptor that had 12 random nucleotides put a tag on each cDNA molecule. TCRdb reanalysed the 5' RACE reads using MiXCR and keeps one entry per CDR3 protein. The table includes 1.5 million to 2 million distinct CDR3 sequences, about 49% detected once. The CDR3 totals 18 residues. Deletions cut 0 bases from V and 0 bases from J, with 15 bases between. Germline CDR1 reads LGHDT; CDR2 reads YNNKEL (reference sequence). Each donor's blood draw was around 9.1 milliliters of peripheral blood.

This receptor was obtained from a middle-aged woman in good health. The sequenced material came from blood. V gene TRBV3-1 combines with J gene TRBJ2-4; D ambiguous. The CDR3 DNA reads TGTGCCAGCAGCCAAGAAGGGAATTGGGTAATAGCCAAAAACATTCAGTACTTC. Its translation: CASSQEGNWVIAKNIQYF.